The rows below give T cell receptor beta chains drawn from one sample of a study of blood T cell repertoires in COVID-19. Repertoires were generated with immunoSEQ multiplex PCR, while TCRdb's copy carries only in-frame clones and drops some. Of roughly 250,000 clones detected, over 80% appear once; the ten largest clones hold around 2.6%. The sequenced sample was PBMCs or T cells enriched from blood (not recorded which). The source is a woman aged 25 to 39 with acute COVID-19. Both conserved end residues are part of each CDR3. D genes are given only for firm matches. The size of a clone is reported for some rows only, either as once, few or many, or as a class for expanded clones.

v_gene: TRBV5-1
j_gene: TRBJ1-1
abundance: .
d_gene: TRBD1
CDR3aa: CASGQAVDTEAFF
CDR3nt: TGCGCCAGTGGACAGGCGGTCGACACTGAAGCTTTCTTT

v_gene: TRBV4-1
j_gene: TRBJ1-4
abundance: .
d_gene: .
CDR3aa: CASSQGAATNEKLFF
CDR3nt: TGCGCCAGCAGCCAAGGGGCTGCGACTAATGAAAAACTGTTTTTT

v_gene: TRBV5-5
j_gene: TRBJ1-1
abundance: once
d_gene: .
CDR3aa: CASSLGGDHTEAFF
CDR3nt: TGTGCCAGCAGCTTGGGCGGGGATCACACTGAAGCTTTCTTT

v_gene: TRBV9
j_gene: TRBJ1-4
abundance: few
d_gene: .
CDR3aa: CASSSRLAGVEKLFF
CDR3nt: TGTGCCAGCAGTTCAAGGTTGGCAGGGGTGGAAAAACTGTTTTTT

v_gene: TRBV13
j_gene: TRBJ2-1
abundance: .
d_gene: TRBD2
CDR3aa: CASSSAGDYNEQFF
CDR3nt: TGTGCCAGCAGCTCTGCGGGGGATTACAATGAGCAGTTCTTC

v_gene: TRBV6-2/TRBV6-3
j_gene: TRBJ2-3
abundance: .
d_gene: TRBD2
CDR3aa: CASSYSNPLAGTDTQYF
CDR3nt: TGTGCCAGCAGTTACTCGAATCCCCTAGCGGGGACAGATACGCAGTATTTT

v_gene: TRBV29-1
j_gene: TRBJ1-5
abundance: .
d_gene: .
CDR3aa: CSAGGGRNQPQHF
CDR3nt: TGCAGCGCGGGGGGGGGTCGCAATCAGCCCCAGCATTTT

v_gene: TRBV5-1
j_gene: TRBJ2-7
abundance: .
d_gene: TRBD2
CDR3aa: CASSPGLAGVYEQYF
CDR3nt: TGCGCCAGCAGCCCAGGGCTAGCGGGGGTCTACGAGCAGTACTTC

v_gene: TRBV5-1
j_gene: TRBJ1-4
abundance: once
d_gene: .
CDR3aa: CASSLTATNEKLFF
CDR3nt: TGCGCCAGCAGCTTAACAGCCACCAATGAAAAACTGTTTTTT

v_gene: TRBV7-2
j_gene: TRBJ2-1
abundance: .
d_gene: .
CDR3aa: CASSLESGEQFF
CDR3nt: TGTGCCAGCAGCTTAGAGAGCGGTGAGCAGTTCTTC

v_gene: TRBV10-3
j_gene: TRBJ2-7
abundance: .
d_gene: .
CDR3aa: CAISSDRDRNYEQYF
CDR3nt: TGTGCCATCAGTTCCGACCGGGATCGAAACTACGAGCAGTACTTC

v_gene: TRBV7-9
j_gene: TRBJ1-2
abundance: .
d_gene: .
CDR3aa: CASSLAGSNYGYTF
CDR3nt: TGTGCCAGCAGCTTAGCTGGGAGTAACTATGGCTACACCTTC

v_gene: TRBV11-2
j_gene: TRBJ1-5
abundance: few
d_gene: .
CDR3aa: CASSTQPAPGSYSNQPQHF
CDR3nt: TGTGCCAGCAGCACCCAGCCGGCCCCTGGGAGCTATAGCAATCAGCCCCAGCATTTT

v_gene: TRBV7-2
j_gene: TRBJ1-1
abundance: .
d_gene: .
CDR3aa: CATSLGTPFEEAFF
CDR3nt: TGTGCCACCAGCTTAGGGACACCTTTTGAGGAAGCTTTCTTT

v_gene: TRBV12-3/TRBV12-4
j_gene: TRBJ2-7
abundance: .
d_gene: .
CDR3aa: CASSPTTDEQYF
CDR3nt: TGTGCCAGCAGTCCGACTACCGACGAGCAGTACTTC

v_gene: TRBV5-1
j_gene: TRBJ2-5
abundance: .
d_gene: .
CDR3aa: CASMIREQETQYF
CDR3nt: TGCGCCAGCATGATCAGGGAACAAGAGACCCAGTACTTC

v_gene: TRBV7-9
j_gene: TRBJ1-5
abundance: few
d_gene: TRBD1
CDR3aa: CASSRQGEGQPQHF
CDR3nt: TGTGCCAGCAGCCGACAGGGAGAAGGTCAGCCCCAGCATTTT

v_gene: TRBV6-5
j_gene: TRBJ2-7
abundance: .
d_gene: .
CDR3aa: CASSYTGAQYF
CDR3nt: TGTGCCAGCAGTTACACTGGGGCGCAGTACTTC

v_gene: TRBV5-6
j_gene: TRBJ1-1
abundance: .
d_gene: TRBD1
CDR3aa: CASSLGGGGEAFF
CDR3nt: TGTGCCAGCAGCTTGGGAGGGGGCGGTGAAGCTTTCTTT

v_gene: TRBV23-1
j_gene: TRBJ1-1
abundance: .
d_gene: .
CDR3aa: CASSQPLEGPAGAFF
CDR3nt: TGCGCCAGCAGTCAACCGCTGGAGGGACCCGCGGGAGCTTTCTTT

v_gene: TRBV21-1
j_gene: TRBJ2-4
abundance: .
d_gene: .
CDR3aa: CASTPTGTGGPHPKNIQYF
CDR3nt: TGTGCCAGCACGCCAACCGGGACAGGGGGCCCCCATCCCAAAAACATTCAGTACTTC

v_gene: TRBV9
j_gene: TRBJ2-3
abundance: .
d_gene: .
CDR3aa: CASSPDPIQRPSTDTQYF
CDR3nt: TGTGCCAGCAGCCCTGACCCGATACAGAGACCTAGCACAGATACGCAGTATTTT

v_gene: TRBV24-1
j_gene: TRBJ2-2
abundance: .
d_gene: .
CDR3aa: CATSDTNTGELFF
CDR3nt: TGTGCCACCAGTGACACGAACACCGGGGAGCTGTTTTTT

v_gene: TRBV2
j_gene: TRBJ1-4
abundance: .
d_gene: .
CDR3aa: CASSARPGRTNEKLFF
CDR3nt: TGTGCCAGCAGTGCACGCCCAGGGCGCACTAATGAAAAACTGTTTTTT